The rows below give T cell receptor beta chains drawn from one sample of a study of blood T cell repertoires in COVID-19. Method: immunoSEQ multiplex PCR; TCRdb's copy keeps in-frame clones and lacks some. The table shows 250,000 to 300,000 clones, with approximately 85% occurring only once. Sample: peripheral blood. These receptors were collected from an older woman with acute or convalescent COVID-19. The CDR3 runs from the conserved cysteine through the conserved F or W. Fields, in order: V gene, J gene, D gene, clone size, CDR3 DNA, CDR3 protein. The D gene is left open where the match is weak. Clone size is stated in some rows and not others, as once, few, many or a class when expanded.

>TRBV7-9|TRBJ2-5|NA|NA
TGTGCCAGCAGCTTGGGGCAGAACAGGGACGAGGAGACCCAGTACTTC
CASSLGQNRDEETQYF
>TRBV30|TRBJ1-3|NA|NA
TGTGCCTGGAGTGTCGGGACTCGAAACACCATATATTTT
CAWSVGTRNTIYF
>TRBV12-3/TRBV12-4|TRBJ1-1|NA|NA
TGTGCCAGCAGCCGACGGGGGAACACTGAAGCTTTCTTT
CASSRRGNTEAFF
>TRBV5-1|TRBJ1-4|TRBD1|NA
TGCGCCAGCAGCGCGGGACAGGGGGTAGGGGAAAAACTGTTTTTT
CASSAGQGVGEKLFF
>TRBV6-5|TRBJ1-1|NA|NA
TGTGCCAGCAGTACGACAGGTAAAGCTTTCTTT
CASSTTGKAFF
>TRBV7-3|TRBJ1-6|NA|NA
TGTGCCAGCAGCTTAGAGGGCAGCTTCAATTCACCCCTCCACTTT
CASSLEGSFNSPLHF
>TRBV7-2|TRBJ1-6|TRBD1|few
TGTGCCAGCAGCTTTTACGGGACAGGGAATAATTCACCCCTCCACTTT
CASSFYGTGNNSPLHF
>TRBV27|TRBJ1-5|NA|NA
TGTGCCAGCAGTTTCCCTCCCGACAGAAATAGCAATCAGCCCCAGCATTTT
CASSFPPDRNSNQPQHF
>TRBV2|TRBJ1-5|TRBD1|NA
TGTGCCAGCATGGGACAGGGTCATCAGCCCCAGCATTTT
CASMGQGHQPQHF
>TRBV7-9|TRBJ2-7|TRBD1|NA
TGTGCCAGCAGCACCGGGACAGGGGGTCCCTACGAGCAGTACTTC
CASSTGTGGPYEQYF
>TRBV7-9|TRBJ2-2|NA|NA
TGTGCCAGCAACAGGGTACTAGACACCGGGGAGCTGTTTTTT
CASNRVLDTGELFF
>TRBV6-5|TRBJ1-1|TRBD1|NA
TGTGCCAGCAGTCAGGGACAGGAACCGGCTGAAGCTTTCTTT
CASSQGQEPAEAFF
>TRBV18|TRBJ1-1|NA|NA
TGTGCCAGCTCATGGGGGGTATTGTCCAAAGTGAACACTGAAGCTTTCTTT
CASSWGVLSKVNTEAFF
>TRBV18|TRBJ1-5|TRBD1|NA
TGTGCCAGCTCACCACCTCCGGGACAGGACAATCAGCCCCAGCATTTT
CASSPPPGQDNQPQHF
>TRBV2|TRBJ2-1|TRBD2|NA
TGTGCCAGCACCGCGACTAGCCCTTTTTTCAATGAGCAGTTCTTC
CASTATSPFFNEQFF
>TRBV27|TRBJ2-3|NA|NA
TGTGCCAGCAGCTCACGGGGGGCCAGGCTTACAGATACGCAGTATTTT
CASSSRGARLTDTQYF
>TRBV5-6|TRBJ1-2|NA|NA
TGTGCCAGCAGTCCCGAGAAGGGGCTGCTATACTATGGCTACACCTTC
CASSPEKGLLYYGYTF
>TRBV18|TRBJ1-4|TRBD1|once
TGTGCCAGCTCACCGGGACAGCGAAATGAAAAACTGTTTTTT
CASSPGQRNEKLFF
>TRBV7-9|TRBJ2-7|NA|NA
TGTGCCAGCAGCCGCCCCCCGGCAGGTAGGACGGGGAACGAGCAGTACTTC
CASSRPPAGRTGNEQYF
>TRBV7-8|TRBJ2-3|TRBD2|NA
TGTGCCAGCAGCCCGGCTCGGACTAGGTCAGATACGCAGTATTTT
CASSPARTRSDTQYF
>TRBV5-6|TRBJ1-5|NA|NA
TGTGCCAGCTCCCAGACGGGGGGGGCCCGCAATCAGCCCCAGCATTTT
CASSQTGGARNQPQHF
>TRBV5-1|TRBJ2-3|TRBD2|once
TGCGCCAGCGGGCCCAATAGCGGGGGTGATACGCAGTATTTT
CASGPNSGGDTQYF
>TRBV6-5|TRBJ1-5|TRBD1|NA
TGTGCCAGCAGTCCACGGGACAGAGCCAATCAGCCCCAGCATTTT
CASSPRDRANQPQHF
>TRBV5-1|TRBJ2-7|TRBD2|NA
TGCGCCAGCAGGCCGGGGAGGGACTACGAGCAGTACTTC
CASRPGRDYEQYF
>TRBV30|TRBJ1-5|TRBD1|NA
TGTGCCTGGAGTTCATCAGGGGGCGCCGGCAATCAGCCCCAGCATTTT
CAWSSSGGAGNQPQHF
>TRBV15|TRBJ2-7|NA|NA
TGTGCCACCAGCAGAGATGTAAGGGAGAGGACCTACGAGCAGTACTTC
CATSRDVRERTYEQYF
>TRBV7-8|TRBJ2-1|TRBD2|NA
TGTGCCAGCAGCTTAGGGACTAGCGGCCTCAATGAGCAGTTCTTC
CASSLGTSGLNEQFF
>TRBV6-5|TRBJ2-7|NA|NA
TGTGCCAGCAGTCACAGGGGGGGCGAGCAGTACTTC
CASSHRGGEQYF
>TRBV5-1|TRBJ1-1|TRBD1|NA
TGCGCCAGCGGTGGACAGGGAAGGGCTTTCTTT
CASGGQGRAFF
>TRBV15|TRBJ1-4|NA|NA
TGTGCCACCAGCAGGGCCCGGAGAGGGCAAGGTGAAAAACTGTTTTTT
CATSRARRGQGEKLFF
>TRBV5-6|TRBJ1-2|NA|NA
TGTGCCAGCAGCTTGGGGGGCAACTATGGCTACACCTTC
CASSLGGNYGYTF
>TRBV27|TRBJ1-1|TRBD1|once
TGTGCCAGCAGTTTATATGACTCAGGGGGCAAAGGCACTGAAGCTTTCTTT
CASSLYDSGGKGTEAFF
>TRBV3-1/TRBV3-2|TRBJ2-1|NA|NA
TGTGCCAGCAGCTACTGGAGCGGGGAGCAGTTCTTC
CASSYWSGEQFF
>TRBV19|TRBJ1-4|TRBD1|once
TGTGCCAGTAGTACCGGGACAGGGGGAGGCGAAAAACTGTTTTTT
CASSTGTGGGEKLFF
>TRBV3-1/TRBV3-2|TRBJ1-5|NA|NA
TGTGCCAGCAGCCAAGGGAGTCCCAATCAGCCCCAGCATTTT
CASSQGSPNQPQHF
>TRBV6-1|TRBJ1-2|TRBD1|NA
TGTGCCAGCAGTGAAAATCAGGGGGTAAGAGGCTACACCTTC
CASSENQGVRGYTF
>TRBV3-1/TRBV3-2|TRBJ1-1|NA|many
TGTGCCAGCAGCGTGAGGGCCTCAGGAGAAGCTTTCTTT
CASSVRASGEAFF
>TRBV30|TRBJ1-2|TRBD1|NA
TGTGCCTGGGCAGGGGGCGCGGTTACCTATGGCTACACCTTC
CAWAGGAVTYGYTF
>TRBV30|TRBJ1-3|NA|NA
TGTGCCTATAGGGGTACCGTTGGAAACACCATATATTTT
CAYRGTVGNTIYF
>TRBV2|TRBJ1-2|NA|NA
TGTGCCAGCAGCGGACTGGTCCCCCACTACACCTTC
CASSGLVPHYTF
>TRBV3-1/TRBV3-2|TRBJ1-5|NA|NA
TGTGCCAGCAGCGTCCGGGGGTATCAGCCCCAGCATTTT
CASSVRGYQPQHF
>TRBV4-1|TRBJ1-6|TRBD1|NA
TGCGCCAGCAGCCACAGATCCGGGACAGGCCTCTATTCACCCCTCCACTTT
CASSHRSGTGLYSPLHF
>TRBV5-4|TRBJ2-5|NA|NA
TGTGCCAGCAGCTTGGGGACAGCCCAAGAGACCCAGTACTTC
CASSLGTAQETQYF
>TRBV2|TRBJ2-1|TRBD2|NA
TGTGCCAGCAGTCAACTAGCGGGGGGGCTCAATGAGCAGTTCTTC
CASSQLAGGLNEQFF
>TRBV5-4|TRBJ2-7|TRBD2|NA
TGTGCCAGCAGCTTGGGTGGGAGGGGAAGTTACGAGCAGTACTTC
CASSLGGRGSYEQYF
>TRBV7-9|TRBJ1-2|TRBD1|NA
TGTGCCAGCAGCTTCGGGACAGAGATAGGCTACACCTTC
CASSFGTEIGYTF
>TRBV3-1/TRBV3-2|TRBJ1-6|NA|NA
TGTGCCAGCAGCCTCAGGCCTGGTTATAATTCACCCCTCCACTTT
CASSLRPGYNSPLHF
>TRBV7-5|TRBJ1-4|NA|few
TGTGTCAGAAGCTTAGATGTCTGGGGGACAGGCCCAACAACTAATGAAAAACTGTTTTTT
CVRSLDVWGTGPTTNEKLFF
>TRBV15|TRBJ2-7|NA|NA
TGTGCCACCAGCAGAGATCCTCCAGGGGCCTACGAGCAGTACTTC
CATSRDPPGAYEQYF
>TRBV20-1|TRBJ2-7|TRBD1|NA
TGCAGTGCTAGTGGACACAGGGGGAAGACCTACGAGCAGTACTTC
CSASGHRGKTYEQYF
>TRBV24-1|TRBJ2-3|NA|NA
TGTGCCACCAGTGATCACCAGATCCCTAGCACAGATACGCAGTATTTT
CATSDHQIPSTDTQYF
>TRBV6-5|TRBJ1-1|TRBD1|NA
TGTGCCAGCAGGACGACAGGGAGAACTGAAGCTTTCTTT
CASRTTGRTEAFF
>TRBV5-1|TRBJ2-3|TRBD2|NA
TGCGCCAGCAGCTTGATGGCACGGCTAGCGGGGACAGATACGCAGTATTTT
CASSLMARLAGTDTQYF
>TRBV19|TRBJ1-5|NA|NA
TGTGCCAGTAGTCCCCAGTGGGGAAGGGGTCAGCCCCAGCATTTT
CASSPQWGRGQPQHF
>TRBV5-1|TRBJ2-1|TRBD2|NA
TGCGCCAGCAGCCCCCCGGGAGGGGAGGTGTGGAATGAGCAGTTCTTC
CASSPPGGEVWNEQFF
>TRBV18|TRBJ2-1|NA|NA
TGTGCCAGCTCACCGGGCAACGATGAGCAGTTCTTC
CASSPGNDEQFF
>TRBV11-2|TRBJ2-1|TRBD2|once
TGTGCCAGCAGCTTCCAGCGGGGCACGGGTGAGCAGTTCTTC
CASSFQRGTGEQFF
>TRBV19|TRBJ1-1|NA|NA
TGTGCCAGTAGCCCCTCGACGGCCCTAGGTGGTGAAGCTTTCTTT
CASSPSTALGGEAFF
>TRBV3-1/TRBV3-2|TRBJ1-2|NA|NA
TGTGCCAGCAGCCACAGGCAGGGTCGAGGCTACACCTTC
CASSHRQGRGYTF
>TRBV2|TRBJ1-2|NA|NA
TGTGCCAGCAGAGCCGCTAACTATGGCTACACCTTC
CASRAANYGYTF